This T cell receptor beta chain came from a study of blood T cells in healthy people across ages. A second PCR, run for roughly 6 to 11 cycles, used a sample-barcoded 5' primer plus a J-beta primer mix. MiXCR, applied by TCRdb to the 5' RACE reads, yields one record per CDR3 protein. The top ten clones hold 3% to 4% of a sample with 450,000 to 600,000 distinct CDR3 sequences, about 27% of them seen once. The sample, about 10 milliliters of peripheral blood, was drawn from each donor. A minimum of 6 million PBMCs was isolated per sample. This sample also appeared in a second study, on T cells of mothers and their children. According to that study: Maternal samples each gave over 9.5 million TCR beta CDR3 reads, and child samples around 3.2 million each. Overlap ran slightly, non-significantly higher for related than unrelated mother-child pairs.

Input material: blood. The source is a boy aged 2 to 10 in good health.

The CDR3, as DNA: TGTGCCAGCAGTCCACGAAGCAATCAGCCCCAGCATTTT. It is translated as CASSPRSNQPQHF. This sequence joins TRBV28 and TRBJ1-5; no reliable D call. V was clipped by 5 bases and J by 1 base, with 6 bases between them. CDR3 size: 13 residues. Germline CDR1 MDHEN, CDR2 SYDVKM. The whole variable domain, remainder taken from reference TRBV28 and TRBJ1-5, is DVKVTQSSRYLVKRTGEKVFLECVQDMDHENMFWYRQDPGLGLRLIYFSYDVKMKEKGDIPEGYSVSREKKERFSLILESASTNQTSMYLCASSPRSNQPQHFGDGTRLSIL.